Each of the 18 T cell receptor beta chains below was sequenced from the same sample in a study of blood T cell repertoires in COVID-19. The method was immunoSEQ multiplex PCR; TCRdb's version includes in-frame clones alone and lacks a portion of them. The sample carries 170,000 or so clones, about 85% recorded once. The specimen was PBMCs or T cells enriched from blood (not recorded which). All receptors derive from a man in his forties who had recovered from COVID-19.

This clone was seen a single time. The chain uses TRBV6-6 and TRBJ1-1; D is possibly TRBD1 (6 bases). This CDR3 has 14 amino acids. Looked up from germline, CDR1 is MNHNY and CDR2 is SVGAGI (reference sequence). The V gene lost 4 bases and the J gene lost 5 bases, with 14 bases spanning the gap. CDR3: CASSWTVVTTEAFF. CDR3 DNA sequence: TGTGCCAGCAGTTGGACAGTCGTAACTACTGAAGCTTTCTTT.

This clone was recorded a few times. This chain links TRBV2 with TRBJ2-1, with D tentatively TRBD2 (6 bases). The CDR3 totals 14 residues. CDR1 and CDR2 (germline): SNHLY, FYNNEI. V was cut by 6 bases and J by 9 bases, with 18 bases left in between. The CDR3 DNA reads TGTGCCAGCAGCGTGGAGGGCGGCTCAGGTGAGCAGTTCTTC. Its translation is CASSVEGGSGEQFF.

J is TRBJ2-7 and V is TRBV7-8; 11 nucleotides match TRBD2. Losses at the gene ends were 4 bases for V and 4 bases for J; bases not matched to a gene: 3. Germline V gives CDR1 SGHVS, CDR2 FQNEAQ. The CDR3 is 14 residues long. The CDR3 loop reads CASSSSSGGYEQYF. CDR3 coding DNA: TGTGCCAGCAGCTCCTCTAGCGGGGGGTACGAGCAGTACTTC. The full variable domain, with the rest looked up from reference TRBV7-8 and TRBJ2-7, is GAGVSQSPRYKVAKRGQDVALRCDPISGHVSLFWYQQALGQGPEFLTYFQNEAQLDKSGLPSDRFFAERPEGSVSTLKIQRTQQEDSAVYLCASSSSSGGYEQYFGPGTRLTVT.

This chain connects TRBV5-6 to TRBJ1-5; D unclear. With 1 base removed from V and 0 bases from J, the gap between germline ends came to 8 bases. The V gene's germline CDR1 is SGHDT and CDR2 YYEEEE. The CDR3 has 15 residues. The CDR3 DNA sequence: TGTGCCAGCAGCTTGTCACGGGTTAGCAATCAGCCCCAGCATTTT. The encoded protein is CASSLSRVSNQPQHF.

This clone was counted a few times. The V gene is TRBV4-2, the J gene TRBJ2-3, with 9 positions matching TRBD2. Germline lookup yields CDR1 LGHNA and CDR2 YNFKEQ. The CDR3 extends over 17 amino acids. After removal of 1 base from V and 1 base from J, the junction contained 6 bases not matched to a gene. CDR3 protein: CASSQVQRTSGTDTQYF. In nucleotides, the CDR3 is TGTGCCAGCAGCCAAGTACAAAGGACTAGCGGCACAGATACGCAGTATTTT.

V and J are TRBV9 and TRBJ2-1; possible D gene TRBD1, 5 bases. The CDR3 totals 15 residues. V was shortened by 0 bases and J by 0 bases, with 7 bases between the two germline ends. Germline CDR1 reads SGDLS; CDR2 reads YYNGEE. The CDR3 spells CASSVDRNSYNEQFF. The CDR3, as DNA: TGTGCCAGCAGCGTAGACAGGAACTCCTACAATGAGCAGTTCTTC.

The chain recombines TRBV6-2 or TRBV6-3 with TRBJ1-5, with 7 positions matching TRBD1. The CDR3 is made up of 17 amino acids. The germline V gene encodes CDR1 MNHEY and CDR2 SVGEGT. V shed 2 bases and J 1 base; nucleotides not matched to a gene: 8. CDR3 DNA: TGTGCCAGCAGTTACGGGACAGAAATTCTAAGCAATCAGCCCCAGCATTTT. This translates into CASSYGTEILSNQPQHF.

The chain carries TRBV13 and TRBJ1-5; D possibly corresponds to TRBD1 (5 bases). From germline, CDR1 is PRHDT and CDR2 FYEKMQ (reference sequence). The CDR3 has 14 residues. Trimming cost V 4 bases and J 4 bases, with 11 bases left between them. The CDR3 spells CASSWGRENQPQHF. The CDR3 DNA follows: TGTGCCAGCAGCTGGGGACGGGAGAATCAGCCCCAGCATTTT.

The chain has TRBV28 and TRBJ1-3; 8 nucleotides match TRBD1. V shed 5 bases and J 0 bases; nucleotides not matched to a gene: 6. Germline V lookup: CDR1 MDHEN, CDR2 SYDVKM. This CDR3 comprises 16 residues. This CDR3 is CASSHLQGDSGNTIYF. The DNA for the CDR3 is TGTGCCAGCAGTCATCTACAGGGGGACTCTGGAAACACCATATATTTT.

This clone was detected a few times. The J gene is TRBJ2-2, the V gene TRBV5-1, with 9 nucleotides matching TRBD2. Trimming cost V 3 bases and J 2 bases; bases outside gene matches: 5. The CDR3 runs to 16 residues. CDR1 SGHRS and CDR2 YFSETQ come from the germline V gene. CDR3 sequence reads: CASSSASGINTGELFF. CDR3 DNA: TGCGCCAGCAGCTCGGCTAGCGGGATTAACACCGGGGAGCTGTTTTTT.

The chain combines TRBV6-5 with TRBJ1-4, with D hard to call. Trimming pared 7 bases from V and 4 bases from J, leaving 16 bases between. Per germline, CDR1 MNHEY and CDR2 SVGAGI. The CDR3 spans 15 residues. In DNA, the CDR3 is TGTGCCAGCAAACCCCCCCAGGCGCTTAATGAAAAACTGTTTTTT. Its translation is CASKPPQALNEKLFF.

In its sample, this clone was seen once. The rearrangement uses TRBV12-3 or TRBV12-4 and TRBJ1-4; D is possibly TRBD1 (5 bases). V lost 3 bases and J 7 bases, leaving 6 bases between the germline ends. This CDR3 is built from 12 residues. The CDR3 sequence is CASSLTAEKLFF. Written as DNA, the CDR3 is TGTGCCAGCAGTTTGACAGCTGAAAAACTGTTTTTT.

The V call is TRBV5-4, the J call TRBJ2-2, with 11 bases matching TRBD1. Germline V CDR1 and CDR2: SGHNT, YYREEE (reference sequence). V gave up 4 bases and J gave up 7 bases; unmatched junction bases: 6. This CDR3 comprises 15 residues. The chain's CDR3 is CASSMDRGLSGELFF. CDR3 DNA sequence: TGTGCCAGCAGCATGGACAGGGGGCTTAGCGGGGAGCTGTTTTTT. The full variable domain, its missing parts supplied by reference TRBV5-4 and TRBJ2-2, is ETGVTQSPTHLIKTRGQQVTLRCSSQSGHNTVSWYQQALGQGPQFIFQYYREEENGRGNFPPRFSGLQFPNYSSELNVNALELDDSALYLCASSMDRGLSGELFFGEGSRLTVL.

The chain has TRBV29-1 and TRBJ1-2; 7 bases match TRBD1. The CDR3 totals 12 residues. Germline CDR1 reads SQVTM; CDR2 reads ANQGSEA. Germline trimming cut 6 bases from V and 3 bases from J; bases unmatched to any gene: 4. For the CDR3, the DNA is TGCAGCGTCTCCCAGGGGGACTATGGCTACACCTTC. Translated, it gives CSVSQGDYGYTF.

This chain uses TRBV5-6 with TRBJ1-5; 12 bases are a match to TRBD1. This CDR3 is 17 amino acids long. The V segment lost 5 bases and the J segment 1 base; nucleotides outside the gene matches: 7. The germline V gene encodes CDR1 SGHDT and CDR2 YYEEEE. CDR3 DNA sequence: TGTGCCAGCAGTCCCGGGACAGGGGGCAGGAGCAATCAGCCCCAGCATTTT. Translating it yields CASSPGTGGRSNQPQHF.

The chain links TRBV20-1 to TRBJ1-2; no reliable D call. With 3 bases removed from V and 6 bases from J, the gap between germline ends came to 5 bases. The germline V gene encodes CDR1 DFQATT and CDR2 SNEGSKA (reference sequence). This CDR3 contains 10 residues. CDR3 region: CSASFDGYTF. The CDR3 DNA follows: TGCAGTGCTAGTTTCGATGGCTACACCTTC.

The rearrangement links TRBV6-5 to TRBJ2-3; 7 bases agree with TRBD1. Germline values: CDR1 MNHEY, CDR2 SVGAGI. V shed 5 bases and J 5 bases; nucleotides not matched to a gene: 10. CDR3 size: 15 residues. CDR3 nucleotide sequence: TGTGCCAGCAGTCCCGGCCCAGGGGGTCGAGATACGCAGTATTTT. It yields the protein CASSPGPGGRDTQYF.

V and J are TRBV18 and TRBJ2-7, with TRBD1 identical over 7 bases. The J segment lost 3 bases and the V segment lost 2 bases, leaving 4 bases of the junction unmatched. This CDR3 region has 14 residues. Germline-derived CDR1 and CDR2 are KGHSH and LQKENI. CDR3 in amino acids: CASSPGQGDYEQYF. The CDR3 bases are TGTGCCAGCTCACCAGGCCAGGGGGACTACGAGCAGTACTTC.